The 5 T cell receptor beta chains listed next were all sequenced from one sample in a study of blood T cell repertoires in COVID-19. Clones were read by immunoSEQ multiplex PCR, and TCRdb kept only the in-frame ones, dropping some. Of around 290,000 clones listed, roughly 89% are singletons. Sample: peripheral blood. These receptors were collected from a man aged 40-49 years with acute or convalescent COVID-19.

This chain uses TRBV9 with TRBJ2-2, with D tentatively TRBD1 (5 bases). V lost 1 base, J lost 6 bases, and 13 bases lay in between. This CDR3 region has 15 residues. Germline-derived CDR1 and CDR2 are SGDLS and YYNGEE. CDR3 sequence reads: CASSVSREIAGELFF. CDR3 nucleotide sequence: TGTGCCAGCAGCGTATCCAGGGAAATCGCCGGGGAGCTGTTTTTT.

The J gene is TRBJ2-2, the V gene TRBV25-1; 8 bases are a match to TRBD1. Germline-derived CDR1 and CDR2 are MGHDK and SYGVNS. The CDR3 length is 15 residues. The trim removed 2 bases at V and 4 bases at J, leaving 3 bases unmatched. As DNA, the CDR3 is TGTGCCAGCAGTGAACCCAGGGGGCCCACCGGGGAGCTGTTTTTT. Protein: CASSEPRGPTGELFF.

Worth noting for this clone: This sample includes further DNA sequences coding for the same CDR3. The chain links TRBV5-1 to TRBJ2-3, with 9 bases fitting TRBD1. The CDR3 consists of 14 residues. V shed 4 bases, J shed 4 bases, and the junction held 4 bases outside the gene matches. Per germline, CDR1 SGHRS and CDR2 YFSETQ. The CDR3: CASSPGQGPDTQYF. CDR3 bases: TGCGCCAGCAGCCCGGGACAGGGCCCAGATACGCAGTATTTT.

The V call is TRBV2, the J call TRBJ1-2; D might be TRBD1 (5 bases). The CDR3 runs 14 residues. CDR1 and CDR2 from the germline V gene are SNHLY and FYNNEI. V was clipped by 6 bases and J by 4 bases, with 15 bases between them. CDR3 sequence: CASSREDTPYGYTF. CDR3 DNA: TGTGCCAGCAGCCGGGAGGACACGCCCTATGGCTACACCTTC.

The chain joins TRBV19 to TRBJ2-7, with D possibly TRBD2 on 6 matching bases. This CDR3 is built from 14 residues. Trimming took 3 bases from V and 0 from J, leaving 9 bases between them. Germline V gene lookup returns CDR1 LNHDA and CDR2 SQIVND (reference sequence). CDR3 DNA: TGTGCCAGTAGTATGGGACTTTTCTCCTACGAGCAGTACTTC. It codes for CASSMGLFSYEQYF.